These T cell receptor beta chains were read from a single sample in a study of post-analysis software for immune sequencing data. In TCRdb, the PCR reads were re-called with MiXCR into one record per CDR3 protein. The sample lists about 540,000 distinct CDR3 sequences, around a third occurring once. Sequenced material: blood. The receptors were sampled from a girl under 18 with multiple sclerosis. Both conserved end residues are part of each CDR3. D genes are given only for firm matches. Only part of the rows carry a size: once, few, many, or a class if the clone is expanded.

.	TRBV7-2	TRBJ2-1	.	CASSFRAGAHNEQFF	TGTGCCAGCAGCTTCAGAGCGGGCGCACACAATGAGCAGTTCTTC
TRBD2	TRBV15	TRBJ2-5	.	CATSGAAGSQETQYF	TGTGCCACCAGCGGGGCAGCGGGGTCCCAAGAGACCCAGTACTTC
TRBD1	TRBV7-9	TRBJ1-6	few	CASSLLGQGASPLHF	TGTGCCAGCAGCTTATTGGGACAGGGCGCATCACCCCTCCACTTT
.	TRBV4-1	TRBJ1-2	many	CASSQEWGANYGYTF	TGCGCCAGCAGCCAAGAGTGGGGAGCTAACTATGGCTACACCTTC
.	TRBV20-1	TRBJ2-3	.	CSARAYAGRSTDTQYF	TGCAGTGCTAGAGCCTACGCGGGGCGCTCCACAGATACGCAGTATTTT
.	TRBV12-3/TRBV12-4	TRBJ2-5	.	CASSPDVFKQYF	TGTGCCAGCAGTCCGGACGTATTCAAGCAGTACTTC
TRBD2	TRBV6-2/TRBV6-3	TRBJ2-1	few	CASSQTSGGADEQFF	TGTGCCAGCAGCCAAACTAGCGGGGGGGCGGATGAGCAGTTCTTC
.	TRBV6-5	TRBJ2-5	.	CASMREGGTQYF	TGTGCCAGCATGAGAGAGGGTGGGACCCAGTACTTC
TRBD2	TRBV4-2	TRBJ2-1	few	CASSQEHSGAPYNEQFF	TGTGCCAGCAGCCAAGAACATAGCGGGGCCCCCTACAATGAGCAGTTCTTC
.	TRBV10-2	TRBJ1-2	.	CASSESKSGATYYGYTF	TGCGCCAGCAGTGAGTCGAAGTCCGGGGCGACCTACTATGGCTACACCTTC
.	TRBV4-2	TRBJ1-2	many	CASSQALRLGNYGYTF	TGTGCCAGCAGCCAAGCTCTACGACTAGGAAACTATGGCTACACCTTC
TRBD2	TRBV5-1	TRBJ2-7	.	CASSFTERGGPMEYF	TGCGCCAGCAGCTTCACGGAGCGGGGGGGCCCAATGGAGTACTTC
TRBD2	TRBV10-3	TRBJ2-1	.	CAISEYGGGGRYNEQFF	TGTGCCATCAGTGAGTACGGTGGCGGGGGGCGGTACAATGAGCAGTTCTTC
.	TRBV7-9	TRBJ1-4	.	CASRSVISAGDGTNEKLFF	TGTGCCAGCAGGTCCGTTATCTCGGCTGGGGACGGAACTAATGAAAAACTGTTTTTT
.	TRBV4-2	TRBJ1-2	few	CASSQDRGQYYGYTF	TGTGCCAGCAGCCAAGATCGGGGTCAGTACTATGGCTACACCTTC
.	TRBV28	TRBJ2-5	once	CASSLVGRFEETQYF	TGTGCCAGCAGTTTAGTGGGACGATTCGAAGAGACCCAGTACTTC